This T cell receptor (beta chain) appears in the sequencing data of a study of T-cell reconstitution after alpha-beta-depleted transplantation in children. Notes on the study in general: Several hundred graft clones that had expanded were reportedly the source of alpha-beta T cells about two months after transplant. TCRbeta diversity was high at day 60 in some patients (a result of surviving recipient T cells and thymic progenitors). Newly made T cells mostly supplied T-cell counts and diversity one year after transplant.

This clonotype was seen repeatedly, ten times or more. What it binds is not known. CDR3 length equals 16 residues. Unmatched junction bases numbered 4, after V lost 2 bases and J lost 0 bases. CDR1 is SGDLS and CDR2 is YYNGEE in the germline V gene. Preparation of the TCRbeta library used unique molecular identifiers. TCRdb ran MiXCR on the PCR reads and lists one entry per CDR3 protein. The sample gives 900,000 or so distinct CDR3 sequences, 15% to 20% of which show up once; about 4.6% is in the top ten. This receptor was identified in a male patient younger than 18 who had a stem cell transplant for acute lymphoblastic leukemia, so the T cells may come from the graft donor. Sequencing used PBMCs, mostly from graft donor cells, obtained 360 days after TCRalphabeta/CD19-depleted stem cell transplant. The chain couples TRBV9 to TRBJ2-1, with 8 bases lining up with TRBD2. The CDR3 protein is CASSVIAGFSYNEQFF. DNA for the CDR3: TGTGCCAGCAGCGTGATAGCGGGATTCTCCTACAATGAGCAGTTCTTC.